These 21 T cell receptor beta chains share one sample of origin, sequenced in a study of cytomegalovirus exposure and HLA in healthy donors. PCR amplification relied on 60 Vbeta primers (plus 13 Jbeta primers). Profiled with immunoSEQ multiplex PCR; TCRdb holds only in-frame clones, not every one. The top ten clones hold around 7.4% of a sample with approximately 61,000 clones, approximately 78% of them seen once. Sequencing input: PBMCs. Every receptor here comes from a man aged 18-30 years in good health and CMV-seropositive.

The J gene is TRBJ1-6, the V gene TRBV5-1; 7 nucleotides agree with TRBD1. The CDR3 contains 14 residues. The junction had 2 bases not matched to a gene; V was cut back by 0 bases and J by 8 bases. Germline V gives CDR1 SGHRS, CDR2 YFSETQ. The CDR3 DNA is TGCGCCAGCAGCTTGGCCGGGACAGATTCACCCCTCCACTTT. Protein product: CASSLAGTDSPLHF.

The CDR3 DNA reads TGTGCCAGCAGTGATCCCTCTAGAGGGAGTGGAGAGACCCAGTACTTC. Protein: CASSDPSRGSGETQYF. The chain is built from TRBV2 and TRBJ2-5; D is possibly TRBD2 (5 bases). In germline, CDR1 is SNHLY, CDR2 FYNNEI. The CDR3 totals 16 residues. Trimming shortened V by 3 bases and J by 4 bases, and 18 bases separated the two germline ends.

This chain connects TRBV30 to TRBJ2-3; 7 nucleotides align to TRBD1. Germline values: CDR1 GTSNPN, CDR2 SVGIG (reference sequence). The V and J ends lost 2 bases and 3 bases, in that order; junction bases with no gene match: 8. This CDR3 is 15 amino acids long. For the CDR3, the DNA is TGTGCCTGGAGTCTCACAGGGGAGACAACAGATACGCAGTATTTT. It is translated as CAWSLTGETTDTQYF. Combining the CDR3 with reference TRBV30 and TRBJ2-3 gives the whole variable domain SQTIHQWPATLVQPVGSPLSLECTVEGTSNPNLYWYRQAAGRGLQLLFYSVGIGQISSEVPQNLSASRPQDRQFILSSKKLLLSDSGFYLCAWSLTGETTDTQYFGPGTRLTVL.

This chain links TRBV2 with TRBJ1-5, with 7 bases that match TRBD1. Per germline, CDR1 SNHLY and CDR2 FYNNEI. With V trimmed by 6 bases and J by 5 bases, 7 bases remained unmatched. The CDR3 extends over 14 amino acids. The CDR3 loop reads CASRIAGGDQPQHF. The CDR3 DNA is TGTGCCAGCAGAATTGCAGGGGGTGATCAGCCCCAGCATTTT.

The chain joins TRBV27 to TRBJ2-7; TRBD2 might be the D (6 bases). This CDR3 has 14 residues. V lost 5 bases to trimming and J lost 5 bases, with 16 bases between them. Per the germline V gene, CDR1 is MNHEY and CDR2 is SMNVEV (reference sequence). In nucleotides, the CDR3 is TGTGCCAGCAGTAGAACTAGCCCCAGCCACGAGCAGTACTTC. The encoded protein is CASSRTSPSHEQYF.

The genes are TRBV7-2 and TRBJ2-7; 8 nucleotides match TRBD2. Germline CDR1 is SGHTA and CDR2 is FQGNSA. This CDR3 is built from 15 residues. Trimming cost V 5 bases and J 2 bases; bases outside gene matches: 8. The CDR3: CASSPRGGETYEQYF. For the CDR3, the DNA is TGTGCCAGCAGCCCCCGGGGGGGAGAAACCTACGAGCAGTACTTC.

This chain connects TRBV10-1 to TRBJ2-3; D not certain. The V gene lost 2 bases and the J gene lost 1 base, with 10 bases spanning the gap. The CDR3 contains 15 residues. Germline values: CDR1 WNHNN, CDR2 SYGVQD (reference sequence). The DNA of the CDR3 is TGCGCCAGCAGTGAGGGGTCAGAGGGCACAGATACGCAGTATTTT. This encodes CASSEGSEGTDTQYF.

This chain connects TRBV5-4 to TRBJ1-2; the match to TRBD1 covers 9 bases. Germline V gene lookup returns CDR1 SGHNT and CDR2 YYREEE (reference sequence). The CDR3 contains 13 residues. The V gene end was trimmed by 5 bases and the J gene end by 6 bases; junction bases not matched to a gene: 5. The CDR3 loop reads CASSFDRGNGYTF. Written as DNA, the CDR3 is TGTGCCAGCAGTTTTGACAGGGGGAATGGCTACACCTTC. The complete variable domain, with remaining parts taken from reference TRBV5-4 and TRBJ1-2, reads ETGVTQSPTHLIKTRGQQVTLRCSSQSGHNTVSWYQQALGQGPQFIFQYYREEENGRGNFPPRFSGLQFPNYSSELNVNALELDDSALYLCASSFDRGNGYTFGSGTRLTVV.

This clone turned up a few times. This chain connects TRBV7-6 to TRBJ2-1; D may be TRBD2 (5 bases). Trimming cost V 4 bases and J 7 bases, with 20 bases left between them. The CDR3 is made up of 16 amino acids. CDR1 is SGHVS, CDR2 FNYEAQ, per germline. CDR3 DNA: TGTGCCAGCAGCTCCCCTGGCGGAACGACTAAGAATGAGCAGTTCTTC. Protein sequence: CASSSPGGTTKNEQFF.

The genes are TRBV13 and TRBJ2-4; TRBD2 aligns across 10 bases. CDR1 is PRHDT and CDR2 is FYEKMQ in the germline V gene (reference sequence). J lost 0 bases, V lost 0 bases, and 2 bases had no gene match. This CDR3 has 17 residues. The CDR3: CASSLGLAGVAKNIQYF. DNA for the CDR3: TGTGCCAGCAGCTTAGGTCTAGCGGGAGTAGCCAAAAACATTCAGTACTTC.

Points on this clone: The junction does not match germline at one end; this may be a read error. The chain has TRBV7-6 and TRBJ2-2; perhaps TRBD2 as D (5 bases). CDR3 length equals 12 residues. Germline V gene sequence: CDR1 SGHVS, CDR2 FNYEAQ. Here the CDR3 reads CASSSTFGELFF. The CDR3 DNA is TGTGCCAGCAGCTCAACTTTCGGGGAACTGTTTTTT.

V gene TRBV30 combines with J gene TRBJ1-6; 9 nucleotides line up with TRBD1. Unmatched junction bases numbered 5, after V lost 1 base and J lost 10 bases. Germline CDR1 GTSNPN, CDR2 SVGIG (reference sequence). This CDR3 has 14 residues. In DNA, the CDR3 is TGTGCCTGGAGTGCCGGGACAGGGATGTCACCCCTCCACTTT. The encoded protein is CAWSAGTGMSPLHF.

This chain connects TRBV28 to TRBJ1-5; 8 positions agree with TRBD1. V trimming: 6 bases; J trimming: 7 bases; junction bases outside the gene matches: 11. CDR3 length: 15 residues. Per the germline V gene, CDR1 is MDHEN and CDR2 is SYDVKM. The CDR3 DNA reads as TGTGCCAGCAGGCTGGACAGGGAGTTTTACCAGCCCCAGCATTTT. Translating it yields CASRLDREFYQPQHF.

This clone was counted between two and nine times. The chain links TRBV7-9 to TRBJ1-5; D possibly corresponds to TRBD1 (5 bases). Trimming cost V 5 bases and J 6 bases, with 14 bases left between them. CDR3 length: 14 amino acids. The germline CDR1 and CDR2 sequences are SEHNR and FQNEAQ (reference sequence). CDR3 in DNA: TGTGCCAGCAGCCCTGGGGGGAGTCTTCAGCCCCAGCATTTT. Protein: CASSPGGSLQPQHF.

This clone was counted only a few times. The V gene is TRBV30, the J gene TRBJ2-2; weak D call: TRBD2 (6 bases). The CDR3 consists of 15 residues. Trimming took 3 bases from V and 3 from J, leaving 14 bases between them. Germline V lookup: CDR1 GTSNPN, CDR2 SVGIG (reference sequence). CDR3 sequence: CAWRNGGIDTGELFF. In DNA, the CDR3 is TGTGCCTGGAGGAACGGCGGGATCGACACCGGGGAGCTGTTTTTT. The full variable domain, with the rest looked up from reference TRBV30 and TRBJ2-2, is SQTIHQWPATLVQPVGSPLSLECTVEGTSNPNLYWYRQAAGRGLQLLFYSVGIGQISSEVPQNLSASRPQDRQFILSSKKLLLSDSGFYLCAWRNGGIDTGELFFGEGSRLTVL.

This chain uses TRBV2 with TRBJ2-7; the D gene is possibly TRBD1 (6 bases). Germline values: CDR1 SNHLY, CDR2 FYNNEI. The V and J ends lost 8 bases and 6 bases respectively, with 20 bases between them. This CDR3 has 14 amino acids. CDR3 amino acids: CASGRTVGSLEQYF. The CDR3 nucleotides are TGTGCCAGCGGAAGGACAGTGGGATCCCTCGAGCAGTACTTC.

The CDR3 bases are TGTGCCAGCAGCGTAGGGGCTAGCGGGGAAGAGACCCAGTACTTC. It encodes CASSVGASGEETQYF. This chain joins TRBV9 and TRBJ2-5, with 9 bases matching TRBD2. Germline V gene lookup returns CDR1 SGDLS and CDR2 YYNGEE. V dropped 0 bases and J dropped 3; count of bases not matched to a gene: 3. The CDR3 consists of 15 residues.

This clone has only one observation. The J gene is TRBJ2-3, the V gene TRBV30; 7 bases fit TRBD2. CDR1 GTSNPN and CDR2 SVGIG come from the germline V gene (reference sequence). V lost 2 bases and J lost 8; bases outside the gene matches: 7. The CDR3 extends over 13 amino acids. Here the CDR3 reads CAWSPTSSGTQYF. The CDR3 bases are TGTGCCTGGAGTCCTACTTCTAGCGGTACGCAGTATTTT.

CDR3 DNA: TGTGCCAGCAGCGATAGCGGGAGGATTTACGAGCAGTACTTC. Translating gives CASSDSGRIYEQYF. V usage is TRBV7-2 and J usage is TRBJ2-7; 10 bases match TRBD2. After removal of 5 bases from V and 4 bases from J, the junction contained 5 bases not matched to a gene. The CDR3 loop spans 14 amino acids. Germline values: CDR1 SGHTA, CDR2 FQGNSA.

J is TRBJ2-1 and V is TRBV30; a possible D gene is TRBD2 (6 bases). Trimming removed 0 bases from V and 0 bases from J, with 9 bases in between. This CDR3 region has 15 residues. The V gene's germline CDR1 is GTSNPN and CDR2 SVGIG (reference sequence). The DNA of the CDR3 is TGTGCCTGGAGTGTCGGTAGCGGCTCCTACAATGAGCAGTTCTTC. Translating it yields CAWSVGSGSYNEQFF.

The table lists this clone with many counts. The chain is built from TRBV30 and TRBJ1-5; 7 bases are a match to TRBD1. This CDR3 has 14 amino acids. J gave up 3 bases and V 4 bases, and 6 bases lay outside the gene matches. The germline gives CDR1 GTSNPN, CDR2 SVGIG (reference sequence). CDR3 nucleotides: TGTGCCTGGATTCCGGGACAGCACAATCAGCCCCAGCATTTT. This sequence encodes CAWIPGQHNQPQHF.